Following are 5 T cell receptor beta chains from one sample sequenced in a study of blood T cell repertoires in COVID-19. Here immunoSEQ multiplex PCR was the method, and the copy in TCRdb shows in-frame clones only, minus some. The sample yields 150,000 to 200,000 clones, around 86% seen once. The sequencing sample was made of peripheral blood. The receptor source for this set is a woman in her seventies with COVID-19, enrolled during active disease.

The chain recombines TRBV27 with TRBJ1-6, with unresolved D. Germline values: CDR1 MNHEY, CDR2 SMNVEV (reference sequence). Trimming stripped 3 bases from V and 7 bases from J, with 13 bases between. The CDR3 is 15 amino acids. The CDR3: CASSFYSSGNSPLHF. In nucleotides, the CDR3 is TGTGCCAGCAGTTTCTACTCCTCGGGGAATTCACCCCTCCACTTT.

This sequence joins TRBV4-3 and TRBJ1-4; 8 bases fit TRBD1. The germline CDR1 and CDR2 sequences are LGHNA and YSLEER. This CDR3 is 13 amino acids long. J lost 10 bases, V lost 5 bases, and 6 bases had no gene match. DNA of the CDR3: TGCGCCAGCAGCGAGAAAACAGGGGGAAAACTGTTTTTT. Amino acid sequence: CASSEKTGGKLFF.

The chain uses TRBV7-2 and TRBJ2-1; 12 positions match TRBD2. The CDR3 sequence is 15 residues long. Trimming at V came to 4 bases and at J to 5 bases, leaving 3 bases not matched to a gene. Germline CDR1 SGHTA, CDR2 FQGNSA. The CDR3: CASSSGLAGNNEQFF. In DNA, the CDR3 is TGTGCCAGCAGCTCCGGACTAGCGGGGAACAATGAGCAGTTCTTC. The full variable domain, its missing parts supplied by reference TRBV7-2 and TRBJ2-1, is GAGVSQSPSNKVTEKGKDVELRCDPISGHTALYWYRQSLGQGLEFLIYFQGNSAPDKSGLPSDRFSAERTGGSVSTLTIQRTQQEDSAVYLCASSSGLAGNNEQFFGPGTRLTVL.

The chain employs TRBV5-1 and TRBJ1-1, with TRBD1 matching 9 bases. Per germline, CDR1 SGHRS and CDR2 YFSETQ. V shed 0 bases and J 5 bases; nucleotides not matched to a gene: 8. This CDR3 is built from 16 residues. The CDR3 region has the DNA TGCGCCAGCAGCTTGGAAGGGACAGGGAGAGAAACTGAAGCTTTCTTT. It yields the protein CASSLEGTGRETEAFF.

CDR3 amino acids: CASSLTGRDTGELFF. The CDR3 bases are TGTGCCAGCAGTCTCACAGGCAGGGACACCGGGGAGCTGTTTTTT. The chain is built from TRBV6-5 and TRBJ2-2; a weak D match, TRBD1 (5 bases). Germline V gene data show CDR1 as MNHEY and CDR2 as SVGAGI. V was pared by 5 bases and J by 3 bases, with 13 bases between. This CDR3 has 15 residues.